This passage covers 17 T cell receptor beta chains from one sample sequenced in a study of memory CD4+ T cells and cytomegalovirus serostatus. The sort gate was single viable CD3+CD4+CD8-CD45RO+ cells for memory CD4+ T cells. Assay: immunoSEQ multiplex PCR; the TCRdb copy retains only in-frame clones and omits some. The sample yields tens of thousands of clones, 76% seen once. Sequenced: memory CD4+ T cells from blood. The receptors were sampled from an adult in good health and CMV-seronegative.

A word on this clone: This specimen includes other DNA sequences encoding the same CDR3. The chain uses TRBV19 and TRBJ1-2; 9 positions agree with TRBD1. The ends lost 6 bases at V and 7 bases at J; junction bases unmatched: 6. The CDR3 spans 13 residues. CDR1 and CDR2 from the germline V gene are LNHDA and SQIVND (reference sequence). The CDR3 DNA reads as TGTGCCAGTAGCCCGGGACAGGGACGTGGCTACACCTTC. Translation gives CASSPGQGRGYTF.

The chain uses TRBV5-1 and TRBJ1-4, with D uncertain. Germline lookup yields CDR1 SGHRS and CDR2 YFSETQ. CDR3 length equals 14 residues. V gave up 2 bases and J gave up 0 bases, with 5 bases separating them. Here the CDR3 reads CASSLEATNEKLFF. The CDR3 DNA follows: TGCGCCAGCAGCTTAGAAGCAACTAATGAAAAACTGTTTTTT.

This sequence joins TRBV21-1 and TRBJ2-7; no DNA check was done on the table's D call, TRBD1. TRBV21-1 is a pseudogene. CDR3 length: 16 residues. The CDR3 bases are TGTGCCAGCAGCAAAGATGACACAAAACCTTCCTACGAGCAGTACTTC. It encodes CASSKDDTKPSYEQYF.

This sequence joins TRBV7-2 and TRBJ2-7; D is uncertain. This CDR3 comprises 12 residues. V was pared by 0 bases and J by 11 bases, with 11 bases between. Germline values: CDR1 SGHTA, CDR2 FQGNSA. The CDR3 sequence is CASSLALSVKYF. The CDR3, as DNA: TGTGCCAGCAGCTTAGCGTTGTCCGTGAAGTACTTC.

This clone came up a few times. The chain recombines TRBV2 with TRBJ2-1; no clear D gene. The V end was cut by 6 bases, the J end by 7 bases, with 19 bases between. Germline loops: CDR1 SNHLY, CDR2 FYNNEI. This CDR3 is 15 amino acids long. The CDR3 DNA reads as TGTGCCAGCAGGAAAGACCCTGGTGGACCAAATGAGCAGTTCTTC. Translation gives CASRKDPGGPNEQFF.

Regarding this clone: Other DNA sequences in this specimen translate into the identical CDR3. This rearrangement joins TRBV7-6 to TRBJ2-2; D gene unclear. This CDR3 contains 12 residues. Between the trimmed V and J ends, which lost 3 bases and 5 bases, there was a span of 4 bases. The germline V gene encodes CDR1 SGHVS and CDR2 FNYEAQ. CDR3 loop: CASSLDTGELFF. CDR3 coding DNA: TGTGCCAGCAGCTTGGATACCGGGGAGCTGTTTTTT.

The genes are TRBV6-5 and TRBJ1-6, with D unresolved. Germline V gene sequence: CDR1 MNHEY, CDR2 SVGAGI. The CDR3 consists of 14 residues. Trimming pared 7 bases from V and 0 bases from J, leaving 7 bases between. The CDR3 loop reads CASTLHSYNSPLHF. Here the CDR3 DNA reads TGTGCCAGCACATTGCACTCCTATAATTCACCCCTCCACTTT.

The chain combines TRBV6-1 with TRBJ1-2; D is unclear. The CDR3 sequence is 15 residues long. Trimming shortened V by 3 bases and J by 2 bases, and 13 bases separated the two germline ends. From germline, CDR1 is MNHNS and CDR2 SASEGT. The chain's CDR3 is CASSEVIVGNYGYTF. CDR3 DNA sequence: TGTGCCAGCAGTGAGGTTATTGTAGGGAACTATGGCTACACCTTC.

The chain combines TRBV5-4 with TRBJ2-1, with a weak D call TRBD2 (6 bases). Germline CDR1 reads SGHNT; CDR2 reads YYREEE (reference sequence). V lost 5 bases, J lost 8 bases, and 29 bases lay in between. The CDR3 loop spans 18 amino acids. This CDR3 is CASSRLVEPRGSPHEQFF. The CDR3 DNA reads as TGTGCCAGCAGTCGACTCGTGGAGCCCCGGGGGTCCCCCCATGAGCAGTTCTTC. Looking up the rest from reference TRBV5-4 and TRBJ2-1 gives the full variable domain: ETGVTQSPTHLIKTRGQQVTLRCSSQSGHNTVSWYQQALGQGPQFIFQYYREEENGRGNFPPRFSGLQFPNYSSELNVNALELDDSALYLCASSRLVEPRGSPHEQFFGPGTRLTVL.

This chain connects TRBV29-1 to TRBJ2-5; the D gene is possibly TRBD2 (6 bases). This CDR3 has 13 residues. Between the trimmed V and J ends, which lost 7 bases and 5 bases, there was a span of 17 bases. Germline-derived CDR1 and CDR2 are SQVTM and ANQGSEA. The CDR3 coding sequence is TGCAGCGCCCCTGGCGGGGTTGGGGAGACCCAGTACTTC. Its translation: CSAPGGVGETQYF.

This chain links TRBV28 with TRBJ1-2, with D possibly matching TRBD1 (6 bases). CDR1 and CDR2 (germline): MDHEN, SYDVKM. With 2 bases removed from V and 5 bases from J, the gap between germline ends came to 15 bases. CDR3 size: 15 residues. CDR3 amino acids: CASSLLDRKGYGYTF. The CDR3 bases are TGTGCCAGCAGTTTACTCGACAGGAAGGGATATGGCTACACCTTC.

This clone was picked up one time. CDR3 DNA sequence: TGTGCCAGCAGCTTAGGACGTGGGGGGGACACAGATACGCAGTATTTT. Protein: CASSLGRGGDTDTQYF. The genes are TRBV7-3 and TRBJ2-3, with TRBD2 matching over 7 bases. Germline V gene lookup returns CDR1 SGHTA and CDR2 FQGTGA. The CDR3 totals 16 residues. J was trimmed by 2 bases and V by 2 bases; bases with no gene match: 7.

The rearrangement links TRBV5-4 to TRBJ2-2, with a possible D match to TRBD1 (5 bases). CDR3 length equals 15 residues. The germline V gene encodes CDR1 SGHNT and CDR2 YYREEE (reference sequence). V was clipped by 3 bases and J by 4 bases, with 13 bases between them. The CDR3 loop is CASSSLDRLTGELFF. CDR3 in DNA: TGTGCCAGCAGCTCTCTTGACAGACTCACCGGGGAGCTGTTTTTT.

This clone was counted a single time. The sample has other DNA sequences that encode this CDR3 too. The chain combines TRBV5-1 with TRBJ2-7; 8 nucleotides agree with TRBD1. The CDR3 sequence is 14 residues long. Germline V CDR1 and CDR2: SGHRS, YFSETQ. V gave up 2 bases and J gave up 3 bases; unmatched junction bases: 4. The CDR3 region is CASSLGQGYYEQYF. CDR3 bases: TGCGCCAGCAGCTTAGGACAGGGTTACTACGAGCAGTACTTC.

The chain couples TRBV9 to TRBJ2-1; 7 nucleotides align to TRBD2. This CDR3 contains 16 residues. Germline V CDR1 and CDR2: SGDLS, YYNGEE. J gave up 2 bases and V 0 bases, and 5 bases lay outside the gene matches. For the CDR3, the DNA is TGTGCCAGCAGCGTAGTAGGCGGGGGTACCTACAATGAGCAGTTCTTC. This gives the protein CASSVVGGGTYNEQFF.

The V call is TRBV27, the J call TRBJ2-1, with D unclear. The CDR3 spans 14 residues. The V and J ends lost 6 bases and 3 bases respectively, with 12 bases between them. From germline, CDR1 is MNHEY and CDR2 SMNVEV (reference sequence). The CDR3 spells CASSARSFYNEQFF. The CDR3 region has the DNA TGTGCCAGCAGCGCTAGGAGCTTCTACAATGAGCAGTTCTTC.

A few counts support this clone. Other DNA variants within this sample encode the same CDR3. The CDR3 loop reads CASSLEGRGSYEQYF. CDR3 coding DNA: TGTGCCAGCAGCTTAGAGGGGCGGGGCAGCTACGAGCAGTACTTC. The chain couples TRBV11-2 to TRBJ2-7; D is perhaps TRBD2 (6 bases). Germline V gene lookup returns CDR1 SGHAT and CDR2 FQNNGV. V lost 0 bases and J 3 bases, leaving 12 bases between the germline ends. The CDR3 spans 15 residues. Filled out from reference TRBV11-2 and TRBJ2-7, the complete variable domain reads EAGVAQSPRYKIIEKRQSVAFWCNPISGHATLYWYQQILGQGPKLLIQFQNNGVVDDSQLPKDRFSAERLKGVDSTLKIQPAKLEDSAVYLCASSLEGRGSYEQYFGPGTRLTVT.